This entry is about one T cell receptor (beta chain). This clonotype was counted between two and nine times. Its antigen specificity is not known. It has no much larger one-base neighbor in the sample; base qualities were not kept. The CDR3 runs 13 amino acids, cysteine and phenylalanine included. The kept DNA is CDR3 alone, 39 bases in frame from the first base. V is pared back by 0 bases and J by 7 bases, with 7 bases lying between the germline termini. Per the germline V gene, MGHDK is the CDR1 and SYGVNS is the CDR2. The run used an Illumina HiSeq 2500. Quantitative 5'-RACE with molecular barcodes was used to prepare TCR beta libraries. The paper's processing steps were these. A new computational method, built on a probabilistic model of VDJ rearrangement, was used to identify disease-linked TCR variants. TCRdb reprocessed the public reads (quality trimming at Q25 with fastp, clone calling with MiXCR) and kept in-frame beta chains. Rows matching on CDR3 protein sequence are summarized as one entry with the most common DNA and genes. These V and J calls originate from TCRdb's pipeline instead of the authors' own analysis. Present in this sample are 500,000 to 550,000 distinct CDR3 sequences, roughly 13% of which were seen just once. The ten most abundant clones make up about 6.8% of the sample.

This entry is derived from a study of CD8 T cells in ankylosing spondylitis listed by TCRdb under 2017. Study-level background: T cell receptor beta repertoires were profiled in healthy donors and ankylosing spondylitis patients so that disease-linked TCR variants could be found. In total, the full study cohort was made up of some 110 healthy donors and about two dozen ankylosing spondylitis patients. Peripheral blood samples were taken, and synovial fluid was additionally collected from ankylosing spondylitis patients.

General study outcomes and caveats: Blood from ankylosing spondylitis patients appeared to be characterized by a TCR beta motif made up of several highly homologous amino acid variants. The disease-linked clones showed a CD8+ phenotype and occurred at relatively low frequencies in peripheral blood. Some of the motif variants had been reported before in the synovial fluid and blood of reactive arthritis patients, a finding that suggests common disease-initiation mechanisms. The disease-linked clones were reported as significantly enriched in matched synovial fluid samples from ankylosing spondylitis patients.

The rearrangement joined TRBV25-1 to TRBJ2-1; the D segment may tentatively be TRBD1 or TRBD2, each giving 5 matched bases. Sequenced: blood, either unsorted or a sorted T cell fraction (not recorded which). The receptor was derived from a male donor with ankylosing spondylitis. The CDR3 loop reads CASSEYGGNEQFF. The nucleotide sequence reads as follows: TGTGCCAGCAGTGAATATGGGGGAAATGAGCAGTTCTTC.